Shown below are 11 T cell receptor beta chains from a single sample sequenced in a study of Tregs in tolerant kidney transplant recipients. Profiled with immunoSEQ multiplex PCR; TCRdb holds only in-frame clones, not every one. Here the sample spans about 66,000 clones, roughly 92% being singletons. The sample in question was CD8+ T cells from blood, obtained before the transplant. The receptors originated from a human donor who received a combined kidney and bone marrow transplant.

This chain links TRBV9 with TRBJ1-2; TRBD1 aligns across 7 bases. J was trimmed by 2 bases and V by 0 bases; bases with no gene match: 16. The CDR3 covers 19 residues. From germline, CDR1 is SGDLS and CDR2 YYNGEE. As DNA, the CDR3 is TGTGCCAGCAGCGTAGTGGGGGACAGTATCGGGCGGAGAAACTATGGCTACACCTTC. Amino acid sequence: CASSVVGDSIGRRNYGYTF.

The gene calls are TRBV7-9 and TRBJ2-1, with 10 bases lining up with TRBD2. CDR1 and CDR2 from the germline V gene are SEHNR and FQNEAQ (reference sequence). Trimming cost V 4 bases and J 7 bases; bases outside gene matches: 10. This CDR3 has 16 residues. The CDR3 loop is CASSYPSGSSLNEQFF. The DNA for the CDR3 is TGTGCCAGCAGCTATCCTAGCGGGAGCTCCCTAAATGAGCAGTTCTTC.

This chain connects TRBV29-1 to TRBJ2-2; 7 nucleotides align to TRBD1. Trimming took 6 bases from V and 0 from J; bases not matched to a gene: 1. Germline V CDR1 and CDR2: SQVTM, ANQGSEA. CDR3 length: 13 amino acids. This CDR3 reads CSVTGSNTGELFF. The CDR3 nucleotides are TGCAGCGTGACAGGGTCGAACACCGGGGAGCTGTTTTTT.

This clone came up a few times. The CDR3 is CASSPIAGAYEQYF. The DNA of the CDR3 is TGCGCCAGCAGTCCCATAGCGGGGGCCTACGAGCAGTACTTC. The chain carries TRBV4-3 and TRBJ2-7, with TRBD2 identical over 9 bases. Germline values: CDR1 LGHNA, CDR2 YSLEER. CDR3 length: 14 residues. Unmatched junction bases numbered 5, after V lost 6 bases and J lost 2 bases.

Only a few counts were recorded for this clone. CDR3 sequence reads: CASSFSTGLKNEKLFF. In DNA form, the CDR3 reads TGTGCCAGCAGTTTTTCTACAGGGCTCAAGAATGAAAAACTGTTTTTT. The chain joins TRBV5-6 to TRBJ1-4; possibly TRBD1 for D (6 bases). The V end was cut by 5 bases, the J end by 5 bases, with 19 bases between. The CDR3 is 16 amino acids. Germline values: CDR1 SGHDT, CDR2 YYEEEE.

This clone has just one count. V is TRBV7-9 and J is TRBJ1-5; 7 bases are shared with TRBD1. Germline V gene sequence: CDR1 SEHNR, CDR2 FQNEAQ (reference sequence). Trimming cost V 1 base and J 2 bases; bases outside gene matches: 8. This CDR3 is built from 17 residues. For the CDR3, the DNA is TGTGCCAGCAGCTTAGGTTTAACAGGGGTTGGCAATCAGCCCCAGCATTTT. Amino acids: CASSLGLTGVGNQPQHF.

A single count supports this clone. The rearrangement joins TRBV27 to TRBJ1-4; 7 bases match TRBD1. Germline assignment: CDR1 MNHEY and CDR2 SMNVEV (reference sequence). V was clipped by 7 bases and J by 6 bases; unmatched bases: 8. There are 14 residues in the CDR3. The CDR3: CASKIGTAHEKLFF. CDR3 coding DNA: TGTGCCAGCAAAATCGGGACAGCCCATGAAAAACTGTTTTTT.

The chain combines TRBV5-4 with TRBJ1-1, with D maybe TRBD1 (5 bases). The CDR3 is 16 amino acids. Trimming left V 4 bases short and J 5 bases short, with 21 bases between. In germline, CDR1 is SGHNT, CDR2 YYREEE (reference sequence). The CDR3 protein is CASSPVWGGKGTEAFF. Here the CDR3 DNA reads TGTGCCAGCAGCCCCGTCTGGGGGGGAAAAGGGACTGAAGCTTTCTTT.

The J gene is TRBJ2-2, the V gene TRBV2; tentative D call: TRBD2 (5 bases). The CDR3 has 13 residues. V shed 6 bases and J shed 7 bases, with 12 bases lying between them. Looked up from germline, CDR1 is SNHLY and CDR2 is FYNNEI. CDR3 amino acids: CASRDSPRGELFF. CDR3 sequence (DNA): TGTGCCAGCAGGGACTCCCCGCGCGGGGAGCTGTTTTTT.

The CDR3 region is CASSYPQDRTNTEAFF. CDR3 nucleotides: TGTGCCAGCAGCTACCCACAGGACAGGACAAACACTGAAGCTTTCTTT. The rearrangement joins TRBV7-8 to TRBJ1-1, with 7 positions matching TRBD1. Looked up from germline, CDR1 is SGHVS and CDR2 is FQNEAQ. The CDR3 consists of 16 residues. The V and J ends lost 4 bases and 2 bases, in that order; junction bases with no gene match: 10. Using reference TRBV7-8 and TRBJ1-1 for the parts outside the CDR3, the full variable domain is GAGVSQSPRYKVAKRGQDVALRCDPISGHVSLFWYQQALGQGPEFLTYFQNEAQLDKSGLPSDRFFAERPEGSVSTLKIQRTQQEDSAVYLCASSYPQDRTNTEAFFGQGTRLTVV.

J is TRBJ1-5 and V is TRBV10-1; 7 bases line up with TRBD1. The junction had 16 bases not matched to a gene; V was cut back by 7 bases and J by 4 bases. The CDR3 spans 17 residues. Germline V gene data show CDR1 as WNHNN and CDR2 as SYGVQD (reference sequence). CDR3 in amino acids: CASMKRRGHFGNQPQHF. CDR3 DNA: TGCGCCAGCATGAAGAGGAGGGGGCATTTTGGGAATCAGCCCCAGCATTTT.